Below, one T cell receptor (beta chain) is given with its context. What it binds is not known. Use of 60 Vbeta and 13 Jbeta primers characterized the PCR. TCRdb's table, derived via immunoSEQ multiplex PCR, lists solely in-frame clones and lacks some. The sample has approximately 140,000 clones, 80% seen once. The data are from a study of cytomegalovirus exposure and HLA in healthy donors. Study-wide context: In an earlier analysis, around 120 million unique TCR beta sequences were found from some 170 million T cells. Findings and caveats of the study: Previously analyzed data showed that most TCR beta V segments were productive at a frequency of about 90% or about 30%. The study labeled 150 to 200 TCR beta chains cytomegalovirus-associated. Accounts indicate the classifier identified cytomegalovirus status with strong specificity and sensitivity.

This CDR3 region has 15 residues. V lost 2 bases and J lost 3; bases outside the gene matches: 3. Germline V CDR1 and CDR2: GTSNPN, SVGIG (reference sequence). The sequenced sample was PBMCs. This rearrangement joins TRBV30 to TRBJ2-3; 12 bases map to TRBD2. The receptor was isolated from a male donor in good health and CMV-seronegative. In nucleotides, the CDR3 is TGTGCCTGGAGTCCAACTAGCGGGGGGACAGATACGCAGTATTTT. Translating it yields CAWSPTSGGTDTQYF. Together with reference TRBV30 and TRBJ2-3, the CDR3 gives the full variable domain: SQTIHQWPATLVQPVGSPLSLECTVEGTSNPNLYWYRQAAGRGLQLLFYSVGIGQISSEVPQNLSASRPQDRQFILSSKKLLLSDSGFYLCAWSPTSGGTDTQYFGPGTRLTVL.